The 5 T cell receptor beta chains in this list originate from one sample, sequenced in a study of cytomegalovirus exposure and HLA in healthy donors. The PCR was carried out with 60 Vbeta primers and 13 Jbeta primers. Method: immunoSEQ multiplex PCR; TCRdb's copy keeps in-frame clones and lacks some. The sample contains about 120,000 clones, approximately 80% of which appear only once. Sequencing was carried out using PBMCs. Source of these receptors: a man aged 30-40 years in good health and CMV-seropositive.

The rearrangement links TRBV28 to TRBJ1-3; D is ambiguous. V was pared by 6 bases and J by 0 bases, with 15 bases between. Per the germline V gene, CDR1 is MDHEN and CDR2 is SYDVKM. The CDR3 runs 16 residues. The CDR3 nucleotides read TGTGCCAGCAGCCAAATCGGGGTTAACTCTGGAAACACCATATATTTT. Its translation: CASSQIGVNSGNTIYF.

J is TRBJ1-1 and V is TRBV27; D gene unclear. CDR1 is MNHEY and CDR2 is SMNVEV in the germline V gene (reference sequence). The ends were cut back, 5 bases at V and 6 bases at J, with 16 bases in the middle. This CDR3 has 14 residues. The DNA of the CDR3 is TGTGCCAGCAGTCTCCATCCGGCGGTTTCTGAAGCTTTCTTT. Protein product: CASSLHPAVSEAFF.

The V and J genes are TRBV7-9 and TRBJ2-5; TRBD2 might be the D (6 bases). CDR3 length equals 13 residues. Germline V gene lookup returns CDR1 SEHNR and CDR2 FQNEAQ (reference sequence). Trimming took off 0 bases at V and 5 bases at J, with 7 bases between the two ends. The CDR3 DNA is TGTGCCAGCAGCTTAGCAGGGAGGGAGACCCAGTACTTC. This encodes CASSLAGRETQYF.

The chain carries TRBV10-3 and TRBJ2-5, with TRBD1 matching over 7 bases. CDR3 length: 13 amino acids. The V and J ends lost 7 bases and 2 bases, in that order; junction bases with no gene match: 4. Germline assignment: CDR1 ENHRY and CDR2 SYGVKD. For the CDR3, the DNA is TGTGCCATCAAAAGGGACAGACAAGAGACCCAGTACTTC. Residues: CAIKRDRQETQYF.

This chain connects TRBV30 to TRBJ1-4, with no clear D. The germline V gene encodes CDR1 GTSNPN and CDR2 SVGIG (reference sequence). V was cut by 1 base and J by 0 bases, with 6 bases left in between. The CDR3 is made up of 14 amino acids. CDR3: CAWSAPSTNEKLFF. Written as DNA, the CDR3 is TGTGCCTGGAGTGCCCCCTCAACTAATGAAAAACTGTTTTTT.